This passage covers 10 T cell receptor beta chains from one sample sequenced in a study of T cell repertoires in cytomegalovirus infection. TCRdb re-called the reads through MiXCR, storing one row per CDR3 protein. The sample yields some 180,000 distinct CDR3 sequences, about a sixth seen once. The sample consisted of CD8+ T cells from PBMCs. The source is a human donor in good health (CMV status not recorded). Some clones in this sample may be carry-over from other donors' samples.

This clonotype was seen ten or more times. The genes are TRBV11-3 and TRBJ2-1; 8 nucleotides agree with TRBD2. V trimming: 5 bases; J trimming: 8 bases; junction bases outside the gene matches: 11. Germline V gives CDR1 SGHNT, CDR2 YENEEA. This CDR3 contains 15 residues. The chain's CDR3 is CASSEGVGLAHEQFF. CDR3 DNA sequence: TGTGCCAGCAGCGAGGGGGTCGGACTAGCACATGAGCAGTTCTTC.

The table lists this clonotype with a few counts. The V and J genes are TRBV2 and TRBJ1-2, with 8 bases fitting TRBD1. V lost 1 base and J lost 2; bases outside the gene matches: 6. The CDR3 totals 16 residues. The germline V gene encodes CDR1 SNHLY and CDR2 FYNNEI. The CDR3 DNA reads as TGTGCCAGCAGTGAAGGTCAATGGACAGGGAACTATGGCTACACCTTC. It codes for CASSEGQWTGNYGYTF.

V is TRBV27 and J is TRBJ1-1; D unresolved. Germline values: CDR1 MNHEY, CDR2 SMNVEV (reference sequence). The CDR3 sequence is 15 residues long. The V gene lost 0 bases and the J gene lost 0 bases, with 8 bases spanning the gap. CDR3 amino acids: CASSLSRGMNTEAFF. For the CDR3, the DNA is TGTGCCAGCAGTTTATCGAGAGGTATGAACACTGAAGCTTTCTTT.

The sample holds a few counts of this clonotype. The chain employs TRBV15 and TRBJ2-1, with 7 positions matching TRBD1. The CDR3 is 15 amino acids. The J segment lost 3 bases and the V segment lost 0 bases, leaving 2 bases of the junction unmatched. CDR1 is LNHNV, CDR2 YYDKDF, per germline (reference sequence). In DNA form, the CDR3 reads TGTGCCACCAGCAGAGATCGGACAGGCTACAATGAGCAGTTCTTC. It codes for CATSRDRTGYNEQFF.

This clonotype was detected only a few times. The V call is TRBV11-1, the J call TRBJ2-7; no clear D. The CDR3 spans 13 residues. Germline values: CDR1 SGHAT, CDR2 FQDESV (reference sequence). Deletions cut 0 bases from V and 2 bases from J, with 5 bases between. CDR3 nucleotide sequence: TGTGCCAGCAGCTTAGCGTCGGCCTACGAGCAGTACTTC. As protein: CASSLASAYEQYF. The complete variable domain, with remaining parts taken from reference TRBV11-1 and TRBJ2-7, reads EAEVAQSPRYKITEKSQAVAFWCDPISGHATLYWYRQILGQGPELLVQFQDESVVDDSQLPKDRFSAERLKGVDSTLKIQPAELGDSAMYLCASSLASAYEQYFGPGTRLTVT.

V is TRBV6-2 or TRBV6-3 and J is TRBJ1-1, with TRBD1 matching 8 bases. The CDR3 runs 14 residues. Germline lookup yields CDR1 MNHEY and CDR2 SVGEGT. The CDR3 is CAIQGVEMNTEAFF. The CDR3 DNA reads TGTGCTATACAGGGGGTTGAGATGAACACTGAAGCTTTCTTT.

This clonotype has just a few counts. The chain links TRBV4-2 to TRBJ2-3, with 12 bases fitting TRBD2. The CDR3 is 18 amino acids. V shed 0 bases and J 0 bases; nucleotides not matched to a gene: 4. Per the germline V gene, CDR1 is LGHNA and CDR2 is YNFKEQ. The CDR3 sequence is CASSQDGLAGSSTDTQYF. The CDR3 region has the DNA TGTGCCAGCAGCCAAGATGGACTAGCGGGGAGCAGCACAGATACGCAGTATTTT.

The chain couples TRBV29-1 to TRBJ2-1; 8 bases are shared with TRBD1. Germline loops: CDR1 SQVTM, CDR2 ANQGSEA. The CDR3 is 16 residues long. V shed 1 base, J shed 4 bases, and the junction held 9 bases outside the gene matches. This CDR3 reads CSVEGSTGELYNEQFF. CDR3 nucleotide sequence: TGCAGCGTTGAAGGTTCGACAGGGGAATTATACAATGAGCAGTTCTTC.

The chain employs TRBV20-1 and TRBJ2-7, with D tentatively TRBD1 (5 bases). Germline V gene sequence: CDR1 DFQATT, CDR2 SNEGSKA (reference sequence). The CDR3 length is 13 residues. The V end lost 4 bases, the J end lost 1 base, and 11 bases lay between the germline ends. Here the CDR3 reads CSATQGISYEQYF. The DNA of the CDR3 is TGCAGTGCTACCCAGGGCATATCCTACGAGCAGTACTTC.

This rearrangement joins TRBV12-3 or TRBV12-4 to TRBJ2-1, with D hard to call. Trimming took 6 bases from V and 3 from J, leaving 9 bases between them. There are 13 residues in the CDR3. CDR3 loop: CASRRTNYNEQFF. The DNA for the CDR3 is TGTGCCAGCAGGCGAACCAACTACAATGAGCAGTTCTTC.